The 27 T cell receptor beta chains reported below all come from one sample, sequenced in a study of blood T cell repertoires in COVID-19. TCRdb keeps only in-frame clones here, not all; method: immunoSEQ multiplex PCR. The sample shows a few hundred thousand clones, around 85% of them seen only once. Sequenced: PBMCs or T cells enriched from blood (not recorded which). The receptors here all came from a woman in her forties or fifties who had recovered from COVID-19.

The sample holds one count of this clone. V gene TRBV6-2 or TRBV6-3 combines with J gene TRBJ1-2; no clear D. Germline assignment: CDR1 MNHEY and CDR2 SVGEGT. V was pared by 0 bases and J by 4 bases, with 12 bases between. The CDR3 is made up of 15 amino acids. CDR3 amino acids: CASSYSGGGGYGYTF. CDR3 sequence (DNA): TGTGCCAGCAGTTACTCGGGAGGAGGCGGCTATGGCTACACCTTC.

V is TRBV29-1 and J is TRBJ1-1; D is perhaps TRBD1 (6 bases). The CDR3 length is 12 residues. Trimming pared 6 bases from V and 10 bases from J, leaving 18 bases between. Germline loops: CDR1 SQVTM, CDR2 ANQGSEA. The CDR3 bases are TGCAGCGTCTGCGAGTGGGGGGGGCGAGCTTTCTTT. It specifies CSVCEWGGRAFF. The whole variable domain, filled in from reference TRBV29-1 and TRBJ1-1, reads SAVISQKPSRDICQRGTSLTIQCQVDSQVTMMFWYRQQPGQSLTLIATANQGSEATYESGFVIDKFPISRPNLTFSTLTVSNMSPEDSSIYLCSVCEWGGRAFFGQGTRLTVV.

The chain recombines TRBV7-8 with TRBJ1-6; D perhaps matches TRBD1 (5 bases). Trimming took 1 base from V and 9 from J, leaving 13 bases between them. The CDR3 extends over 15 amino acids. Germline assignment: CDR1 SGHVS and CDR2 FQNEAQ. The CDR3 DNA follows: TGTGCCAGCAGCTTAGAAGGGGTACGGATTTCACCCCTCCACTTT. Its translation: CASSLEGVRISPLHF.

The CDR3 spells CSVVRTSRETQYF. Here the CDR3 DNA reads TGCAGCGTTGTTAGGACTAGCCGAGAGACCCAGTACTTC. The J gene is TRBJ2-5, the V gene TRBV29-1; TRBD2 agrees at 8 bases. The CDR3 extends over 13 amino acids. Germline V lookup: CDR1 SQVTM, CDR2 ANQGSEA. V was pared by 4 bases and J by 4 bases, with 5 bases of the junction left unmatched.

The chain carries TRBV28 and TRBJ1-6; 8 nucleotides align to TRBD1. The V and J ends lost 4 bases and 10 bases, in that order; junction bases with no gene match: 6. The CDR3 covers 14 residues. Germline V gene lookup returns CDR1 MDHEN and CDR2 SYDVKM. CDR3: CASSYRQGRSPLHF. The CDR3 DNA is TGTGCCAGCAGTTACCGACAGGGGAGATCACCCCTCCACTTT. The full variable domain, in which reference TRBV28 and TRBJ1-6 provide the parts outside the CDR3, is DVKVTQSSRYLVKRTGEKVFLECVQDMDHENMFWYRQDPGLGLRLIYFSYDVKMKEKGDIPEGYSVSREKKERFSLILESASTNQTSMYLCASSYRQGRSPLHFGNGTRLTVT.

This chain connects TRBV5-1 to TRBJ2-4; a possible D gene is TRBD2 (6 bases). The CDR3 is made up of 18 amino acids. CDR1 is SGHRS and CDR2 is YFSETQ in the germline V gene. The V end lost 4 bases, the J end lost 1 base, and 21 bases lay between the germline ends. CDR3 in amino acids: CASSGGGDRPFAKNIQYF. DNA for the CDR3: TGCGCCAGCAGCGGGGGAGGTGACAGACCCTTTGCCAAAAACATTCAGTACTTC.

The gene calls are TRBV4-2 and TRBJ2-1; a weak D match, TRBD2 (5 bases). This CDR3 has 16 residues. The germline V gene encodes CDR1 LGHNA and CDR2 YNFKEQ. V lost 0 bases and J lost 3, with 12 bases in between. DNA of the CDR3: TGTGCCAGCAGCCAAGATAACGAGGGTTACTACAATGAGCAGTTCTTC. Encoded protein: CASSQDNEGYYNEQFF.

The chain carries TRBV5-5 and TRBJ2-5; 9 bases fit TRBD2. Germline V lookup: CDR1 SGHKS, CDR2 YYEKEE (reference sequence). V gave up 0 bases and J gave up 7 bases; unmatched junction bases: 10. The CDR3 spans 16 residues. The CDR3 protein is CASSLVLAGAAGTQYF. DNA of the CDR3: TGTGCCAGCAGCTTGGTATTAGCGGGGGCCGCGGGGACCCAGTACTTC. The full variable domain, in which reference TRBV5-5 and TRBJ2-5 provide the parts outside the CDR3, is DAGVTQSPTHLIKTRGQQVTLRCSPISGHKSVSWYQQVLGQGPQFIFQYYEKEERGRGNFPDRFSARQFPNYSSELNVNALLLGDSALYLCASSLVLAGAAGTQYFGPGTRLLVL.

V gene TRBV7-3 combines with J gene TRBJ2-1, with D hard to call. In germline, CDR1 is SGHTA, CDR2 FQGTGA. This CDR3 has 16 residues. V was shortened by 5 bases and J by 2 bases, with 16 bases between the two germline ends. The CDR3 DNA sequence: TGTGCCAGCAGCCCCCACAGTGACGTGGCCTACAATGAGCAGTTCTTC. Its translation: CASSPHSDVAYNEQFF.

The chain is built from TRBV27 and TRBJ2-7, with 7 bases matching TRBD1. J gave up 3 bases and V 4 bases, and 3 bases lay outside the gene matches. CDR1 MNHEY and CDR2 SMNVEV come from the germline V gene (reference sequence). The CDR3 has 13 amino acids. The CDR3 region is CASSSGQVYEQYF. In nucleotides, the CDR3 is TGTGCCAGCAGTTCCGGACAGGTCTACGAGCAGTACTTC.

This clone was counted between two and nine times. The V gene is TRBV6-5, the J gene TRBJ1-2; possible D gene TRBD1, 5 bases. Germline V gene data show CDR1 as MNHEY and CDR2 as SVGAGI. V was clipped by 5 bases and J by 1 base, with 8 bases between them. The CDR3 runs 13 residues. Here the CDR3 DNA reads TGTGCCAGCAGTACTCAGGGTAACTATGGCTACACCTTC. As protein: CASSTQGNYGYTF.

J is TRBJ2-1 and V is TRBV10-3; 7 bases are shared with TRBD2. Losses at the gene ends were 0 bases for V and 8 bases for J; bases not matched to a gene: 4. Germline values: CDR1 ENHRY, CDR2 SYGVKD. The CDR3 length is 14 residues. The CDR3 is CAISESRTRYEQFF. CDR3 in DNA: TGTGCCATCAGTGAGTCGAGGACTAGATATGAGCAGTTCTTC.

This chain joins TRBV28 and TRBJ1-1; maybe TRBD1 (5 bases). In germline, CDR1 is MDHEN, CDR2 SYDVKM. Trimming left V 2 bases short and J 1 base short, with 14 bases between. The CDR3 is 16 amino acids. The CDR3 reads CASSLSLGGWNTEAFF. The CDR3 DNA follows: TGTGCCAGCAGTTTAAGCTTGGGGGGGTGGAACACTGAAGCTTTCTTT.

V usage is TRBV5-4 and J usage is TRBJ2-5; possible D gene TRBD2, 6 bases. This CDR3 region has 16 residues. Germline CDR1 reads SGHNT; CDR2 reads YYREEE (reference sequence). The V end lost 4 bases, the J end lost 0 bases, and 16 bases lay between the germline ends. The chain's CDR3 is CASSLRTIPNQETQYF. In nucleotides, the CDR3 is TGTGCCAGCAGCCTCCGGACTATCCCCAACCAAGAGACCCAGTACTTC. Together with reference TRBV5-4 and TRBJ2-5, the CDR3 gives the full variable domain: ETGVTQSPTHLIKTRGQQVTLRCSSQSGHNTVSWYQQALGQGPQFIFQYYREEENGRGNFPPRFSGLQFPNYSSELNVNALELDDSALYLCASSLRTIPNQETQYFGPGTRLLVL.

The V gene is TRBV6-5, the J gene TRBJ2-1; TRBD1 matches at 11 bases. CDR3 length: 16 amino acids. V shed 0 bases, J shed 8 bases, and the junction held 6 bases outside the gene matches. Germline assignment: CDR1 MNHEY and CDR2 SVGAGI. This chain's CDR3 is CASSYSGTGGFDEQFF. Written as DNA, the CDR3 is TGTGCCAGCAGTTACTCAGGGACAGGGGGTTTCGATGAGCAGTTCTTC.

This rearrangement joins TRBV27 to TRBJ2-7; D ambiguous. Trimming removed 6 bases at V and 2 bases at J, with 17 bases between. The length of the CDR3 is 15 residues. The germline V gene encodes CDR1 MNHEY and CDR2 SMNVEV (reference sequence). The CDR3 here is CASSPTVMMAYEQYF. CDR3 coding DNA: TGTGCCAGCAGCCCCACAGTGATGATGGCCTACGAGCAGTACTTC.

The CDR3 is CASKNPMNTEAFF. In nucleotides, the CDR3 is TGTGCCAGCAAGAATCCTATGAACACTGAAGCTTTCTTT. V and J are TRBV2 and TRBJ1-1; D remains unclear. The CDR3 runs 13 residues. Trimming stripped 7 bases from V and 0 bases from J, with 9 bases between. Germline loops: CDR1 SNHLY, CDR2 FYNNEI.

This chain's CDR3 is CASSLEGRGTDTQYF. Written as DNA, the CDR3 is TGCGCCAGCAGCTTGGAGGGCAGGGGTACAGATACGCAGTATTTT. The V and J genes are TRBV5-1 and TRBJ2-3; D is perhaps TRBD1 (6 bases). The CDR3 is 15 amino acids. Germline V CDR1 and CDR2: SGHRS, YFSETQ. Trimming removed 0 bases at V and 3 bases at J, with 11 bases between. Full variable domain (rest looked up from reference TRBV5-1 and TRBJ2-3): KAGVTQTPRYLIKTRGQQVTLSCSPISGHRSVSWYQQTPGQGLQFLFEYFSETQRNKGNFPGRFSGRQFSNSRSEMNVSTLELGDSALYLCASSLEGRGTDTQYFGPGTRLTVL.

The sample holds one count of this clone. The V and J genes are TRBV5-1 and TRBJ1-1, with 10 bases matching TRBD1. Unmatched junction bases numbered 22, after V lost 4 bases and J lost 1 base. CDR3 length equals 21 residues. Germline V gene data show CDR1 as SGHRS and CDR2 as YFSETQ. In DNA, the CDR3 is TGCGCCAGCAGCGAAATATTCCCCGGCGGGACAGGGGCAAAAAGGAACACTGAAGCTTTCTTT. It encodes CASSEIFPGGTGAKRNTEAFF. The variable domain in full, completed from reference TRBV5-1 and TRBJ1-1, reads KAGVTQTPRYLIKTRGQQVTLSCSPISGHRSVSWYQQTPGQGLQFLFEYFSETQRNKGNFPGRFSGRQFSNSRSEMNVSTLELGDSALYLCASSEIFPGGTGAKRNTEAFFGQGTRLTVV.

The genes are TRBV10-3 and TRBJ2-3; TRBD1 aligns across 9 bases. The ends lost 3 bases at V and 2 bases at J; junction bases unmatched: 6. The CDR3 spans 16 residues. CDR1 and CDR2 (germline): ENHRY, SYGVKD. The chain's CDR3 is CAISDTDRGYTDTQYF. The CDR3, as DNA: TGTGCCATCAGTGACACGGACAGGGGCTACACAGATACGCAGTATTTT.

The chain couples TRBV7-9 to TRBJ2-3, with 7 bases identical to TRBD1. CDR3 length: 15 amino acids. The germline V gene has CDR1 SEHNR and CDR2 FQNEAQ (reference sequence). The V and J ends lost 5 bases and 0 bases, in that order; junction bases with no gene match: 5. CDR3 in DNA: TGTGCCAGCAGCAAAACAGGGGATAGCACAGATACGCAGTATTTT. This sequence encodes CASSKTGDSTDTQYF.

This clone was found once. The rearrangement joins TRBV2 to TRBJ1-3; TRBD1 aligns across 9 bases. In germline, CDR1 is SNHLY, CDR2 FYNNEI. With V trimmed by 6 bases and J by 3 bases, 15 bases remained unmatched. This CDR3 spans 18 amino acids. CDR3: CASRRVGGQGKSGNTIYF. The CDR3 DNA sequence: TGTGCCAGCAGAAGAGTGGGAGGACAGGGGAAAAGTGGAAACACCATATATTTT.

The J gene is TRBJ2-1, the V gene TRBV27, with 8 positions matching TRBD2. The CDR3 runs 15 residues. Germline V gene sequence: CDR1 MNHEY, CDR2 SMNVEV (reference sequence). Germline trimming cut 2 bases from V and 4 bases from J; bases unmatched to any gene: 4. In DNA form, the CDR3 reads TGTGCCAGCAGTTTAATAGCGGGGAGTTACAATGAGCAGTTCTTC. Amino acids: CASSLIAGSYNEQFF.

The chain carries TRBV30 and TRBJ2-7, with 9 bases lining up with TRBD2. The V gene end was trimmed by 0 bases and the J gene end by 4 bases; junction bases not matched to a gene: 10. This CDR3 region has 16 residues. Germline CDR1 and CDR2: GTSNPN and SVGIG (reference sequence). CDR3 sequence: CAWSVFWASGTYEQYF. In DNA form, the CDR3 reads TGTGCCTGGAGTGTATTCTGGGCTAGCGGGACTTACGAGCAGTACTTC. Full variable domain (missing parts from reference TRBV30 and TRBJ2-7): SQTIHQWPATLVQPVGSPLSLECTVEGTSNPNLYWYRQAAGRGLQLLFYSVGIGQISSEVPQNLSASRPQDRQFILSSKKLLLSDSGFYLCAWSVFWASGTYEQYFGPGTRLTVT.

The chain recombines TRBV11-2 with TRBJ1-4; no reliable D call. Germline CDR1 SGHAT, CDR2 FQNNGV. V lost 1 base and J lost 4, with 4 bases in between. CDR3 length: 13 residues. The CDR3 sequence is CASSLGVNEKLFF. In nucleotides, the CDR3 is TGTGCCAGCAGCTTAGGAGTTAATGAAAAACTGTTTTTT.

V usage is TRBV28 and J usage is TRBJ1-2, with D possibly matching TRBD1 (5 bases). The CDR3 consists of 12 residues. Germline assignment: CDR1 MDHEN and CDR2 SYDVKM. The V and J ends lost 10 bases and 2 bases respectively, with 11 bases between them. DNA of the CDR3: TGTGCCACAAGACAGACGAACTATGGCTACACCTTC. It translates to CATRQTNYGYTF.

V gene TRBV29-1 combines with J gene TRBJ1-2; D call uncertain. Per the germline V gene, CDR1 is SQVTM and CDR2 is ANQGSEA. V was trimmed by 4 bases and J by 0 bases, leaving 6 bases between them. The CDR3 is 12 amino acids. The CDR3 nucleotides read TGCAGCGTTGGTCCGGCTAACTATGGCTACACCTTC. Protein: CSVGPANYGYTF.